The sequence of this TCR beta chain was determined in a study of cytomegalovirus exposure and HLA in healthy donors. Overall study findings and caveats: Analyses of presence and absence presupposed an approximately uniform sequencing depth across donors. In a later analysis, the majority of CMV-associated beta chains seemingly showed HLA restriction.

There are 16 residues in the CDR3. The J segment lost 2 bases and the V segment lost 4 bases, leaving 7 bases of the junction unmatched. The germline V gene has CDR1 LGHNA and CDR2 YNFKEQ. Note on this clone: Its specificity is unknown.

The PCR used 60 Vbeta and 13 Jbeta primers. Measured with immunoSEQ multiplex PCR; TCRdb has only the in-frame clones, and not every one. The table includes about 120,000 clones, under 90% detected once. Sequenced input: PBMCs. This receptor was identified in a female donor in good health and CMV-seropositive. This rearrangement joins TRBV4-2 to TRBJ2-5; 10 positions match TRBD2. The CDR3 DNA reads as TGTGCCAGCAGCCGGGGGACTAGCGTCCAACAAGAGACCCAGTACTTC. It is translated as CASSRGTSVQQETQYF.